This T cell receptor beta chain originates from a study of T cells after yellow fever vaccination (dated by TCRdb to the late 2010s). About the full investigation: Libraries from fractions with low cell numbers were prepared with the SMART-Seq v4 Ultra Low Input RNA kit. Blood samples were taken at several timepoints before and after primary and secondary immunization, and bulk PBMC replicates and cell subsets were isolated. Two healthy male donors made up the cohort, one aged 18 to 30 years and the other aged 30 to 39 years. To track T-cell clones before and after primary and booster YFV17D yellow fever vaccination, bulk TCR alpha and beta repertoires were sequenced longitudinally.

Deletion took 0 bases off V and 4 bases off J, with a span of 16 bases between the germline ends. From the cysteine through the phenylalanine, the CDR3 covers 17 amino acids. The CDR3 DNA has 51 bases and is translated from base 1. For CDR1 and CDR2, the germline V gene lists SGHDN and FVKESK. The treatment or condition label for this specimen denotes: live attenuated yellow fever vaccine strain. At every blood-draw timepoint, two biological replicates of bulk PBMCs were collected. PBMCs were isolated from peripheral blood using a standard Ficoll-Paque protocol. TriZol was used to extract RNA from bulk PBMCs, CD4 and CD8 fractions, and dextramer-positive and dextramer-negative fractions. This clonotype has only a few counts. This receptor's antigen is unknown. No base-level quality is on record; no much larger clone is a single base apart. Synthesis of TCR cDNA relied on 5'RACE template switching, a step that introduced a universal primer site along with unique molecular identifiers. cDNA synthesis was primed from both the TCR alpha and TCR beta constant segments. Two PCR steps were used to amplify libraries, with sample barcodes and sequencing adapters being added in the second step. Sequencing of libraries was done on Illumina HiSeq 2500 (2x100 bp) or NovaSeq (2x150 bp). Per the original workflow: Demultiplexing of reads and collapsing into UMI consensus sequences were performed with MIGEC, and V(D)J alignment was carried out with MiXCR. Clonotypes responding to the vaccine were identified with edgeR on replicate PBMC samples, with the criteria of FDR below 0.01 and a log2 fold change above 5 up to day 15. Each bulk clonotype was labeled CD4 or CD8 based on which sequenced repertoire, CD4 or CD8, contained the clonotype at higher abundance. TCRdb reprocessed the public reads (quality trimming at Q25 with fastp, clone calling with MiXCR) and kept in-frame beta chains. Rows with a matching CDR3 protein are joined into one entry that keeps the most common DNA and genes. The V and J calls and clone size come from TCRdb's table, not from the authors' own analysis. This sample is represented by 300,000 to 400,000 distinct CDR3 sequences; approximately 9% of them were singletons. Around 17% of the sample is held by the ten biggest clonotypes.

The paper's findings and limits, for the study overall: After the booster, most clones that had expanded after primary vaccination were detected again (approximately 96% of CD4 and around 88% of CD8), suggesting broad maintenance of memory. FACS-sorted repertoires could contain abundant contaminating clonotypes from the bulk population, so computational filtering was required. Because only two donors were included in the study, the extent to which the findings can be generalized is limited. A small share of clonotypes was detected in both CD4 and CD8 compartments, with the overlap likely arising from convergent recombination. Compared with the primary T-cell response, the secondary T-cell response was faster but weaker, reaching its peak on day 5 rather than on day 15.

This clonotype was obtained from a man younger than 35 who received the YFV17D yellow fever vaccine. Specimen: PBMCs, collected on the day of the first yellow fever vaccination. The chain uses TRBV14 and TRBJ2-1; the D gene is perhaps TRBD1, on 6 matching bases. The DNA is as follows: TGTGCCAGCAGCCAAGAGAGGGCAGGGGCCTGGTACAATGAGCAGTTCTTC. Its protein is CASSQERAGAWYNEQFF.